Detailed here is one T cell receptor beta chain. Antigen specificity is unknown. Investigators amplified TCR beta CDR3 regions from RNA transcripts. RT-PCR in the first round used HTBI primers; a second-round multiplex PCR followed. TCRdb independently ran MiXCR on the multiplex PCR reads; one entry per CDR3 protein. The profile shows about 740,000 distinct CDR3 sequences, roughly 40% of them singletons. The data were taken from a study of Graves' ophthalmopathy and Graves' hyperthyroidism. Overall study context: Upon initial diagnosis and before any treatment, peripheral blood was collected. The study's findings and limits: Detection in blood was also observed for most expanded thyroid clonotypes above 0.001 frequency.

In donors with ophthalmopathy, activity was moderate-to-severe, with CAS ≥3, NOSPECS ≥4 and duration under 3 months. Uncontrolled infections, pregnancy, lactation or other autoimmune diseases led to patient exclusion. The CDR3 runs 15 residues. Germline CDR1 is MGHDK and CDR2 is SYGVNS. Trimming stripped 5 bases from V and 5 bases from J, with 18 bases between. The sequenced sample was peripheral blood. V usage is TRBV25-1 and J usage is TRBJ2-5, with D maybe TRBD1 (5 bases). The sequence was obtained from an adult man with Graves' ophthalmopathy. In DNA, the CDR3 is TGTGCCAGCAGTAAACAGGTGTTGATCCGGGAGACCCAGTACTTC. Encoded protein: CASSKQVLIRETQYF.